This TCR beta chain appears in the sequencing data of a study of T cells in Graves' hyperthyroidism and ophthalmopathy. There are many counts of this clonotype. Over 18 months, lack of ophthalmopathy progression marked Graves' hyperthyroidism as stable. Hyperthyroidism had been newly diagnosed in patients aged 18 to 65, and its duration was under 2 months. Template material for amplifying TCR beta CDR3 regions consisted of RNA transcripts. HTBI primers drove first-round RT-PCR of the TCR CDR3. Via MiXCR, TCRdb re-called the multiplex PCR reads, giving one row per CDR3 protein. The sample includes around 520,000 distinct CDR3 sequences, roughly 15% of them seen just once. The receptor was isolated from a woman aged 40-49 years with Graves' hyperthyroidism. The sample consisted of blood.

The CDR3 loop is CASSRRQGASTGELFF. For the CDR3, the DNA is TGTGCCAGCAGCCGTAGACAGGGGGCGAGTACCGGGGAGCTGTTTTTT. The chain links TRBV28 to TRBJ2-2; 10 bases agree with TRBD1. CDR1 is MDHEN, CDR2 SYDVKM, per germline. This CDR3 is built from 16 residues. The V segment lost 6 bases and the J segment 5 bases; nucleotides outside the gene matches: 9.